This T cell receptor (beta chain) came from a study of beta chain features in type 1 diabetes. Study-wide background: Summed over all samples, the examined sorted cells came to roughly 110 million. Study conclusions and caveats: Shortening of TCRB CDR3s, moderate but significant, appeared in all four CD4+ subsets of Type 1 diabetes patients.

The CDR3 is 15 residues long. Per the germline V gene, CDR1 is MNHEY and CDR2 is SVGAGI. Trimming took 3 bases from V and 8 from J, leaving 19 bases between them. Sequencing targeted expressed TCRB transcripts, as all isolated RNA had been reverse transcribed. About 3.6 million reads on average were seen across naive, central memory and regulatory T cell samples. The repertoire was sequenced with immunoSEQ multiplex PCR; TCRdb's copy has only in-frame clones and lacks some. The repertoire holds approximately 600,000 clones, with over 10% as singletons. Of note for this clone: As yet, its antigen is unknown.

Sequenced sample: naive CD4+ T cells from blood. The receptor's source is a young man with type 1 diabetes. This chain connects TRBV6-5 to TRBJ1-2, with a possible D match to TRBD1 (6 bases). CDR3 nucleotides: TGTGCCAGCAGTTATTCTTCGGGGGCCCTAAGGGGCTACACCTTC. It encodes CASSYSSGALRGYTF.